One T cell receptor (beta chain) is described in this entry. Its antigen is currently unknown. The entry originates in a study of cytomegalovirus exposure and HLA in healthy donors. As for the study in general: In an early release, HLA-typed donors contributed 77 million or so unique TCR sequences. Study findings and constraints: Analysis performed later found 16,951 TCR beta sequences associated with HLA alleles at 0.05 false discovery rate. Productive rates of about 90% or about 30% were seen for most TCR beta V segments in an earlier analysis.

Primers: 60 Vbeta forward and 13 Jbeta reverse. Profiled with immunoSEQ multiplex PCR; TCRdb holds only in-frame clones, not every one. Among tens of thousands of clones listed, approximately 84% were seen once. The trim removed 6 bases at V and 3 bases at J, leaving 8 bases unmatched. This CDR3 is 15 amino acids long. CDR1 is MNHEY, CDR2 SMNVEV, per germline (reference sequence). The sequence derives from a woman in her late teens or twenties in good health and CMV-seropositive. The sample consisted of PBMCs. The J gene is TRBJ1-2, the V gene TRBV27; 9 bases match TRBD1. Written as DNA, the CDR3 is TGTGCCAGCAGCGAACAGGGGGCGTTTGACTATGGCTACACCTTC. Its translation: CASSEQGAFDYGYTF.